This T cell receptor beta chain was identified during a study of blood T cell repertoires in COVID-19. Assay: immunoSEQ multiplex PCR; the TCRdb copy retains only in-frame clones and omits some. The table includes about 160,000 clones, around nine tenths detected once. The length of the CDR3 is 19 residues. Unmatched junction bases numbered 16, after V lost 4 bases and J lost 0 bases. The germline CDR1 and CDR2 sequences are KGHSH and LQKENI. This TCR came from a woman aged 70-85 years with COVID-19, enrolled during active disease. The rearrangement links TRBV18 to TRBJ2-3, with 7 bases aligning to TRBD2. Specimen: peripheral blood. The CDR3 loop reads CASSRRALADLASTDTQYF. The CDR3 DNA reads as TGTGCCAGCTCACGGCGCGCCCTAGCGGACCTCGCTAGCACAGATACGCAGTATTTT.